This T cell receptor (beta chain) was sequenced during a study of cytomegalovirus exposure and HLA in healthy donors. Across the study: It was reported in a later analysis that the approximately 110 validation repertoires used the same platform as the approximately 620 first-cohort repertoires. Study-level points and caveats: Altogether, 160 or so TCR beta chains were recorded as cytomegalovirus-associated. A classifier reportedly called cytomegalovirus status with high sensitivity and specificity. One later analysis, an examination of the approximately 120 validation repertoires, found that first-cohort TCR clusters tended to co-occur in them.

For this clone: Antigen unknown.

V dropped 1 base and J dropped 6; count of bases not matched to a gene: 9. CDR3 length: 15 amino acids. Germline CDR1 is SEHNR and CDR2 is FQNEAQ (reference sequence). Profiling relied on immunoSEQ multiplex PCR, and the TCRdb table lists in-frame clones only, not all of them. The data hold about 110,000 clones, with approximately 86% observed a single time. Sample: PBMCs. The TCR sequence derives from a woman aged 18 to 35 in good health and CMV-seronegative. This chain uses TRBV7-9 with TRBJ2-7, with TRBD1 matching over 7 bases. The CDR3 DNA sequence: TGTGCCAGCAGCTTAGGGGCAGGGGGTCAGAGCGAGCAGTACTTC. Its translation is CASSLGAGGQSEQYF.